The next 25 T cell receptor beta chains were all read from a single sample in a study of OX40 agonist ivuxolimab in advanced cancers. Only in-frame clones appear in the TCRdb table, and some are missing; sequencing was by immunoSEQ multiplex PCR. The sample has tens of thousands of clones, 82% seen once. Material: CD4+ or CD8+ T cells sorted from blood, obtained in a trial of the OX40 agonist ivuxolimab. Receptor source: an adult with an advanced solid tumor such as melanoma, head and neck, liver or kidney cancer.

This chain connects TRBV6-4 to TRBJ1-1, with a tentative D call TRBD1 (5 bases). V lost 0 bases and J 1 base, leaving 15 bases between the germline ends. Germline CDR1 is MRHNA and CDR2 is SNTAGT. There are 17 residues in the CDR3. CDR3 DNA: TGTGCCAGCAGTGACTCACTACCGGGACTTAGGAACACTGAAGCTTTCTTT. Translated, it gives CASSDSLPGLRNTEAFF.

V is TRBV25-1 and J is TRBJ2-7; D unresolved. The CDR3 is made up of 12 amino acids. Trimming removed 6 bases at V and 4 bases at J, with 10 bases between. The germline CDR1 and CDR2 sequences are MGHDK and SYGVNS. As DNA, the CDR3 is TGTGCCAGCAGGGGGAACTCGTACGAGCAGTACTTC. Encoded protein: CASRGNSYEQYF.

This clone was observed a single time. CDR3 sequence (DNA): TGTGCCAGCAGCTTGGAACGGTCGAGGGAGACCCAGTACTTC. Translated: CASSLERSRETQYF. The rearrangement links TRBV5-8 to TRBJ2-5; the D is unclear. CDR1 SGHTS and CDR2 YDEGEE come from the germline V gene. V lost 0 bases and J 5 bases, leaving 11 bases between the germline ends. The CDR3 runs 14 residues.

This chain links TRBV7-9 with TRBJ2-4, with D uncertain. Trimming stripped 5 bases from V and 0 bases from J, with 14 bases between. This CDR3 has 16 residues. The germline gives CDR1 SEHNR, CDR2 FQNEAQ (reference sequence). For the CDR3, the DNA is TGTGCCAGCAGCCCCCCGCCTCGATTAGCCAAAAACATTCAGTACTTC. Translated, it gives CASSPPPRLAKNIQYF.

In this sample, this clone turned up a few times. V usage is TRBV9 and J usage is TRBJ2-3, with D perhaps matching TRBD2 (6 bases). The germline CDR1 and CDR2 sequences are SGDLS and YYNGEE. The V gene lost 0 bases and the J gene lost 3 bases, with 11 bases spanning the gap. CDR3 size: 15 residues. The CDR3 DNA follows: TGTGCCAGCAGCGTAGCGGGGGTGGGAACAGATACGCAGTATTTT. Protein sequence: CASSVAGVGTDTQYF. The full variable domain, with the rest looked up from reference TRBV9 and TRBJ2-3, is DSGVTQTPKHLITATGQRVTLRCSPRSGDLSVYWYQQSLDQGLQFLIQYYNGEERAKGNILERFSAQQFPDLHSELNLSSLELGDSALYFCASSVAGVGTDTQYFGPGTRLTVL.

The chain uses TRBV7-3 and TRBJ2-7, with a weak D call TRBD1 (6 bases). Germline V CDR1 and CDR2: SGHTA, FQGTGA. The CDR3 is made up of 13 amino acids. Trimming cost V 5 bases and J 1 base, with 9 bases left between them. CDR3 region: CASSGGPSYEQYF. The CDR3, as DNA: TGTGCCAGCAGCGGGGGCCCTTCCTACGAGCAGTACTTC.

This clone was recorded once. This chain joins TRBV21-1 and TRBJ2-7; the D call of TRBD2 is as the table states it, not checked on the DNA. TRBV21-1 is labeled a pseudogene. This CDR3 has 17 amino acids. The DNA of the CDR3 is TGTGCCAGCAGCGAGACTAAGTCGGAGTCGGGATCCTACGAGCAGTACTTC. Its translation is CASSETKSESGSYEQYF.

The chain has TRBV19 and TRBJ2-3, with TRBD2 identical over 9 bases. Trimming removed 3 bases from V and 7 bases from J; junction bases left unmatched: 8. The CDR3 has 15 residues. The V gene's germline CDR1 is LNHDA and CDR2 SQIVND (reference sequence). The CDR3, as DNA: TGTGCCAGTAGTATCCGGGCGGGGGGGCTAAATACGCAGTATTTT. It codes for CASSIRAGGLNTQYF.

In this sample, this clone turned up a few times. This chain joins TRBV2 and TRBJ1-2; unclear D gene. The germline V and J ends were trimmed by 2 bases and 8 bases, with 12 bases remaining between them. CDR1 is SNHLY, CDR2 FYNNEI, per germline. The CDR3 length is 13 residues. The DNA of the CDR3 is TGTGCCAGCAGTGAACAAAAGACGAGAGGCTACACCTTC. Translated: CASSEQKTRGYTF.

This clone was picked up a small number of times. The chain links TRBV29-1 to TRBJ1-1; 8 bases fit TRBD1. The CDR3 has 13 residues. CDR1 is SQVTM, CDR2 ANQGSEA, per germline. V was pared by 6 bases and J by 3 bases, with 6 bases of the junction left unmatched. For the CDR3, the DNA is TGCAGCGTCTACAGGGGGGCGTACACTGAAGCTTTCTTT. Protein: CSVYRGAYTEAFF.

The chain couples TRBV5-1 to TRBJ1-1; D gene ambiguous. In germline, CDR1 is SGHRS, CDR2 YFSETQ. Trimming cost V 7 bases and J 1 base, with 11 bases left between them. This CDR3 contains 13 residues. The CDR3 is CASSWTQNTEAFF. As DNA, the CDR3 is TGCGCCAGCTCCTGGACCCAGAACACTGAAGCTTTCTTT.

The table lists this clone with a count of one. This chain uses TRBV9 with TRBJ2-2; 8 positions match TRBD1. V lost 0 bases to trimming and J lost 5 bases; unmatched junction nucleotides: 6. This CDR3 region has 16 residues. Germline CDR1 reads SGDLS; CDR2 reads YYNGEE. Written as DNA, the CDR3 is TGTGCCAGCAGCGTAGCTACAGGGGGAGTTACCGGGGAGCTGTTTTTT. This gives the protein CASSVATGGVTGELFF.

The chain carries TRBV7-8 and TRBJ1-6; no clear D. The CDR3 loop spans 14 amino acids. V was trimmed by 6 bases and J by 10 bases, leaving 16 bases between them. In germline, CDR1 is SGHVS, CDR2 FQNEAQ. The CDR3, as DNA: TGTGCCAGCAGTCTCGTCCCATCCGACTCACCCCTCCACTTT. It specifies CASSLVPSDSPLHF.

The V and J genes are TRBV6-5 and TRBJ2-7; TRBD1 might be the D (6 bases). The V gene's germline CDR1 is MNHEY and CDR2 SVGAGI. Trimming shortened V by 7 bases and J by 0 bases, and 10 bases separated the two germline ends. The CDR3 runs 13 residues. CDR3 residues: CASTRDNSYEQYF. CDR3 sequence (DNA): TGTGCCAGCACCCGGGACAACTCCTACGAGCAGTACTTC.

This chain connects TRBV5-4 to TRBJ2-2; the D gene is possibly TRBD2 (7 bases). Germline CDR1 is SGHNT and CDR2 is YYREEE (reference sequence). The CDR3 totals 15 residues. Trimming took off 0 bases at V and 6 bases at J, with 12 bases between the two ends. CDR3 loop: CASSLGGGAPGELFF. In DNA form, the CDR3 reads TGTGCCAGCAGCTTGGGAGGGGGGGCCCCCGGGGAGCTGTTTTTT.

As for this clone: Other DNA sequences in the same sample also yield this CDR3. The V call is TRBV29-1, the J call TRBJ1-1; 8 nucleotides line up with TRBD1. J was trimmed by 5 bases and V by 6 bases; bases with no gene match: 5. Germline V gene sequence: CDR1 SQVTM, CDR2 ANQGSEA. The CDR3 has 12 amino acids. The CDR3: CSVNRGGTEAFF. The CDR3 DNA is TGCAGCGTAAACAGGGGGGGGACTGAAGCTTTCTTT.

The chain combines TRBV6-1 with TRBJ1-5; a possible D gene is TRBD1 (5 bases). The germline V gene has CDR1 MNHNS and CDR2 SASEGT. CDR3 length: 14 residues. The ends were cut back, 7 bases at V and 3 bases at J, with 13 bases in the middle. The CDR3 loop reads CASTTGRTNQPQHF. CDR3 DNA sequence: TGTGCCAGCACTACGGGACGGACCAATCAGCCCCAGCATTTT.

The chain uses TRBV7-6 and TRBJ2-2, with 10 positions matching TRBD1. Germline V gene data show CDR1 as SGHVS and CDR2 as FNYEAQ. With V trimmed by 5 bases and J by 6 bases, 9 bases remained unmatched. The CDR3 is made up of 16 amino acids. The CDR3 is CASSPAGTGVAGELFF. The CDR3, as DNA: TGTGCCAGCAGCCCTGCTGGGACAGGGGTGGCCGGGGAGCTGTTTTTT. The full variable domain, in which reference TRBV7-6 and TRBJ2-2 provide the parts outside the CDR3, is GAGVSQSPRYKVTKRGQDVALRCDPISGHVSLYWYRQALGQGPEFLTYFNYEAQQDKSGLPNDRFSAERPEGSISTLTIQRTEQRDSAMYRCASSPAGTGVAGELFFGEGSRLTVL.

V gene TRBV11-2 combines with J gene TRBJ1-2; perhaps TRBD1 as D (5 bases). The CDR3 is 15 amino acids. With 0 bases removed from V and 8 bases from J, the gap between germline ends came to 16 bases. Germline-derived CDR1 and CDR2 are SGHAT and FQNNGV. This chain's CDR3 is CASSLDLRGETGYTF. The CDR3 DNA follows: TGTGCCAGCAGCTTAGATCTTCGGGGGGAGACGGGCTACACCTTC.

This clone has only a few counts. The chain employs TRBV27 and TRBJ2-3; 10 bases fit TRBD1. Losses at the gene ends were 6 bases for V and 2 bases for J; bases not matched to a gene: 8. Germline lookup yields CDR1 MNHEY and CDR2 SMNVEV (reference sequence). The CDR3 is 16 amino acids. CDR3 in amino acids: CASSRGGQGFTDTQYF. The CDR3, as DNA: TGTGCCAGCAGCCGGGGGGGACAGGGGTTCACAGATACGCAGTATTTT.

The rearrangement links TRBV7-9 to TRBJ2-5; possibly TRBD2 for D (7 bases). Germline CDR1 SEHNR, CDR2 FQNEAQ (reference sequence). The CDR3 spans 15 residues. V lost 5 bases to trimming and J lost 4 bases, with 17 bases between them. The CDR3: CASSTGGPRGETQYF. The CDR3 nucleotides are TGTGCCAGCAGCACCGGGGGGCCCCGGGGAGAGACCCAGTACTTC. The variable domain in full, completed from reference TRBV7-9 and TRBJ2-5, reads DTGVSQNPRHKITKRGQNVTFRCDPISEHNRLYWYRQTLGQGPEFLTYFQNEAQLEKSRLLSDRFSAERPKGSFSTLEIQRTEQGDSAMYLCASSTGGPRGETQYFGPGTRLLVL.

The V call is TRBV7-8, the J call TRBJ2-1; weak D call: TRBD2 (7 bases). The CDR3 length is 15 residues. Germline V gene lookup returns CDR1 SGHVS and CDR2 FQNEAQ. Between the trimmed V and J ends, which lost 10 bases and 5 bases, there was a span of 21 bases. This CDR3 is CATSDRGGPHNEQFF. The CDR3 DNA follows: TGTGCCACCAGTGATCGCGGGGGCCCCCACAATGAGCAGTTCTTC.

The V gene is TRBV7-2, the J gene TRBJ2-7; TRBD2 matches 11 bases. Germline V lookup: CDR1 SGHTA, CDR2 FQGNSA. The CDR3 length is 14 residues. Trimming at V came to 3 bases and at J to 6 bases, leaving 4 bases not matched to a gene. The chain's CDR3 is CASSFTSGGGEQYF. The CDR3, as DNA: TGTGCCAGCAGCTTCACTAGCGGGGGAGGCGAGCAGTACTTC.

This chain connects TRBV30 to TRBJ1-2; no firm D call. The CDR3 loop spans 12 amino acids. V was cut by 3 bases and J by 8 bases, with 13 bases left in between. Germline lookup yields CDR1 GTSNPN and CDR2 SVGIG (reference sequence). The CDR3 loop reads CAWREPRRGYTF. DNA of the CDR3: TGTGCCTGGAGGGAACCGAGACGGGGCTACACCTTC.

This rearrangement joins TRBV2 to TRBJ2-2, with D maybe TRBD1 (6 bases). Germline CDR1 SNHLY, CDR2 FYNNEI. This CDR3 contains 13 residues. V lost 6 bases and J lost 3, with 8 bases in between. The CDR3 sequence: CASRYRDTGELFF. The CDR3 coding sequence is TGTGCCAGCAGGTACAGGGACACCGGGGAGCTGTTTTTT.